Here is one T cell receptor (beta chain) with its context. As yet, its antigen is unknown. CDR1 MGHDK and CDR2 SYGVNS come from the germline V gene. This CDR3 is 14 amino acids long. This specimen belongs to a study of CXCR3-negative and CXCR3-positive naive CD8 T cells. General study results and limits: CXCR3-positive naive cells had TRB CDR3s that were more hydrophobic than CXCR3-negative naive cells had.

It was by 5' RACE with UMI labels that the TRB cDNA libraries were prepared. TCRdb reprocessed the 5' RACE reads and keeps a single row for each CDR3 protein, giving no DNA. Its table records 70,000 to 95,000 distinct CDR3 sequences. Each CD8+ T cell subset was sorted in triplicate, 300,000 cells each. The sequenced material came from naive CXCR3- CD8+ T cells from blood. Subset described: CD45RO-CCR7+CD27+CD95- naive CD8+ T cells lacking CXCR3 (TNR3-). The V call is TRBV25-1, the J call TRBJ2-5; TCRdb outputs TRBD1, but without DNA this stays unchecked. This receptor was identified in a human donor in good health. Some clones in this sample may be carry-over from other donors' samples. CDR3 protein: CASSEWAGQETQYF.